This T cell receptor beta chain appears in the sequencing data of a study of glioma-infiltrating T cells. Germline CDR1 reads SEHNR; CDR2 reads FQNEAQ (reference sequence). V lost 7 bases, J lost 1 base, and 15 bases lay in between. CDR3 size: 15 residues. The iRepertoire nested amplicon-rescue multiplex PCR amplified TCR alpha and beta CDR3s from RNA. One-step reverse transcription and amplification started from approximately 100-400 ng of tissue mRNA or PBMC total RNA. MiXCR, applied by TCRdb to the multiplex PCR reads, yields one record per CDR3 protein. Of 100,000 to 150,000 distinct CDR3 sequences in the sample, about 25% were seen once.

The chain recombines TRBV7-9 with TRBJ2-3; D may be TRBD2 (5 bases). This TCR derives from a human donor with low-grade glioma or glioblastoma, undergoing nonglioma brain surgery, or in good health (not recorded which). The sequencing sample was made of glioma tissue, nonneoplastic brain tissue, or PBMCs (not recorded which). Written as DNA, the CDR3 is TGTGCCAGCATCCCGGTAGGGCGGGGCACAGATACGCAGTATTTT. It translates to CASIPVGRGTDTQYF.